The 25 T cell receptor beta chains given below trace back to one sample, sequenced in a study of T-cell reconstitution after alpha-beta-depleted transplantation in children. Unique molecular identifiers were incorporated into the prepared TCRbeta library. TCRdb re-called the PCR reads through MiXCR, storing one row per CDR3 protein. The table includes 600,000 or so distinct CDR3 sequences, about 21% detected once. Here the sequenced sample was PBMCs, mostly from graft donor cells, taken 360 days after TCRalphabeta/CD19-depleted stem cell transplant. The source of these receptors is a boy in the first two years of life who had a stem cell transplant for acute myeloid leukemia, so the T cells may come from the graft donor.

On this clonotype: One junction end disagrees with the germline gene, perhaps due to a read error. The gene calls are TRBV20-1 and TRBJ1-2, with 9 bases fitting TRBD1. The CDR3 is 15 amino acids. Germline CDR1 and CDR2: DFQATT and SNEGSKA (reference sequence). The CDR3 DNA reads as TGCTGTGCTTCGATACAGGGGGCGATTGACTATGGCTACACCTTC. Protein product: CCASIQGAIDYGYTF.

As for this clonotype: Here the CDR3 omits its conserved ending phenylalanine or tryptophan, so a read error is the likely source. This CDR3 reads CSARGVPSYNEQFI. The CDR3, as DNA: TGCAGTGCTAGAGGGGTTCCCTCCTACAATGAGCAGTTCATC. The chain couples TRBV20-1 to TRBJ2-1; D not resolved. The germline gives CDR1 DFQATT, CDR2 SNEGSKA (reference sequence). The CDR3 is 14 residues long. V was clipped by 1 base and J by 0 bases, with 7 bases between them.

This clonotype was picked up a small number of times. The CDR3 region is CASRKDGTDTQYF. The CDR3, as DNA: TGTGCCAGCAGGAAGGATGGCACAGATACGCAGTATTTT. The V call is TRBV28, the J call TRBJ2-3, with D unclear. Germline values: CDR1 MDHEN, CDR2 SYDVKM. The CDR3 is 13 amino acids. V lost 6 bases and J lost 1, with 8 bases in between.

In its sample, this clonotype was seen many times. The CDR3 nucleotides are TGTGCCAGCAGCCACTCCCGAGACCAAGAGACCCAGTACTTC. It specifies CASSHSRDQETQYF. The J gene is TRBJ2-5, the V gene TRBV6-5; D is unclear. Trimming shortened V by 6 bases and J by 0 bases, and 11 bases separated the two germline ends. This CDR3 is 14 amino acids long. Germline V lookup: CDR1 MNHEY, CDR2 SVGAGI.

This chain joins TRBV12-3 or TRBV12-4 and TRBJ2-3; D is tentatively TRBD1 or TRBD2 (6 bases each). The CDR3 runs 14 residues. V lost 1 base and J 6 bases, leaving 11 bases between the germline ends. CDR3 coding DNA: TGTGCCAGCAGTTTAGGGGGGCGGGGTGATACGCAGTATTTT. This encodes CASSLGGRGDTQYF.

This clonotype was counted many times. V gene TRBV9 combines with J gene TRBJ2-2, with unresolved D. CDR1 and CDR2 from the germline V gene are SGDLS and YYNGEE. Trimming stripped 0 bases from V and 6 bases from J, with 6 bases between. The CDR3 spans 13 residues. The CDR3 spells CASSVGGAGELFF. The CDR3 nucleotides are TGTGCCAGCAGCGTAGGAGGTGCCGGGGAGCTGTTTTTT.

This clonotype was seen repeatedly, ten times or more. V gene TRBV20-1 combines with J gene TRBJ2-2; 7 bases fit TRBD2. V shed 3 bases and J 5 bases; nucleotides not matched to a gene: 3. The CDR3 covers 13 residues. Looked up from germline, CDR1 is DFQATT and CDR2 is SNEGSKA (reference sequence). The CDR3 DNA sequence: TGCAGTGCTAGGGGGAGGGAAACCGGGGAGCTGTTTTTT. Amino acid sequence: CSARGRETGELFF.

This clonotype was counted many times. The CDR3 spells CASSFAGRDTDTQYF. CDR3 bases: TGTGCCAGCAGCTTCGCTGGCAGGGACACAGATACGCAGTATTTT. The chain employs TRBV11-2 and TRBJ2-3; possibly TRBD1 for D (5 bases). With 3 bases removed from V and 2 bases from J, the gap between germline ends came to 12 bases. CDR1 is SGHAT and CDR2 is FQNNGV in the germline V gene. The CDR3 totals 15 residues.

This clonotype was recorded a few times. The V gene is TRBV27, the J gene TRBJ2-1; tentative D call: TRBD1 (5 bases). Germline V gene data show CDR1 as MNHEY and CDR2 as SMNVEV (reference sequence). The CDR3 runs 10 residues. The V end lost 9 bases, the J end lost 15 bases, and 15 bases lay between the germline ends. The CDR3 loop is CASRQGLTFF. CDR3 in DNA: TGTGCCAGTCGCCAGGGATTGACGTTCTTC.

V gene TRBV12-3 or TRBV12-4 combines with J gene TRBJ2-7; D is perhaps TRBD2 (5 bases). The germline V and J ends were trimmed by 3 bases and 1 base, with 7 bases remaining between them. This CDR3 comprises 13 residues. The CDR3 sequence: CASSFPGSYEQYV. In nucleotides, the CDR3 is TGTGCCAGCAGTTTCCCGGGGTCCTACGAGCAGTACGTC.

The CDR3 sequence: CASSSWEGNQPQHF. Written as DNA, the CDR3 is TGTGCCAGCAGTTCCTGGGAGGGAAATCAGCCCCAGCATTTT. The chain carries TRBV12-3 or TRBV12-4 and TRBJ1-5; D call uncertain. V lost 4 bases and J 4 bases, leaving 11 bases between the germline ends. The CDR3 extends over 14 amino acids.

This clonotype has at least ten counts. This sequence joins TRBV20-1 and TRBJ2-7; 7 bases agree with TRBD1. The CDR3 has 14 residues. Per the germline V gene, CDR1 is DFQATT and CDR2 is SNEGSKA (reference sequence). V was clipped by 5 bases and J by 0 bases; unmatched bases: 7. The chain's CDR3 is CSAVTTGSSYEQYV. CDR3 in DNA: TGCAGTGCTGTGACGACAGGGAGCTCCTACGAGCAGTACGTC.

The CDR3 DNA sequence: TGTGCCACCAGCGAGCGTACCGGGGCTAATGAAAAACTGTTTTTT. Translation gives CATSERTGANEKLFF. This chain links TRBV15 with TRBJ1-4; D call uncertain. CDR3 length equals 15 residues. CDR1 LNHNV and CDR2 YYDKDF come from the germline V gene (reference sequence). Trimming cost V 5 bases and J 3 bases, with 13 bases left between them.

This clonotype was observed a few times. V and J are TRBV19 and TRBJ1-1, with D possibly being TRBD1 (5 bases). Germline V CDR1 and CDR2: LNHDA, SQIVND (reference sequence). This CDR3 region has 13 residues. Between the trimmed V and J ends, which lost 5 bases and 8 bases, there was a span of 15 bases. This CDR3 reads CASSPRQTLEAFF. The CDR3 coding sequence is TGTGCCAGTAGTCCCCGACAGACCCTAGAAGCTTTCTTT.

This clonotype has more than one count but fewer than ten. J is TRBJ2-1 and V is TRBV20-1, with D perhaps assigned TRBD1 or TRBD2 (6 bases each). Germline V gives CDR1 DFQATT, CDR2 SNEGSKA (reference sequence). The ends were cut back, 7 bases at V and 4 bases at J, with 17 bases in the middle. The CDR3 length is 14 residues. The CDR3 nucleotides are TGCAGTGGGTCCGGGGGCCTTAATTACAATGAGCAGTTCTTC. It translates to CSGSGGLNYNEQFF.

In the case of this clonotype: A junction end diverges from the germline sequence, so it may reflect a read error. The chain recombines TRBV12-3 or TRBV12-4 with TRBJ1-1; no clear D. The CDR3 is 14 residues long. The CDR3 DNA is TGTGCCAGCATTTTAAGGTCCGGGAACACTGAAGCTTTCTTT. This gives the protein CASILRSGNTEAFF.

The J gene is TRBJ2-1, the V gene TRBV7-8, with TRBD1 identical over 10 bases. There are 14 residues in the CDR3. CDR1 and CDR2 from the germline V gene are SGHVS and FQNEAQ. V lost 4 bases, J lost 12 bases, and 9 bases stayed unmatched. CDR3 bases: TGTGCCAGCAGCTCTACCGGGACAGGGGCTCCGCAGTTCTTC. It encodes CASSSTGTGAPQFF.

The rearrangement joins TRBV4-1 to TRBJ1-1; 7 positions match TRBD1. Germline CDR1 is MGHRA and CDR2 is YSYEKL. The CDR3 length is 14 residues. J lost 6 bases, V lost 3 bases, and 7 bases had no gene match. The CDR3 region is CASSHKGGRAEAFF. CDR3 DNA: TGCGCCAGCAGCCACAAAGGGGGCAGGGCTGAAGCTTTCTTT.

The J gene is TRBJ1-2, the V gene TRBV7-9; 7 bases agree with TRBD1. V lost 7 bases and J lost 5; bases outside the gene matches: 16. The CDR3 has 16 amino acids. Germline loops: CDR1 SEHNR, CDR2 FQNEAQ (reference sequence). CDR3 sequence reads: CASTTGEQGQLYGYTF. The DNA of the CDR3 is TGTGCCAGCACCACTGGGGAACAGGGACAGTTGTATGGCTACACCTTC.

There are many counts of this clonotype. This rearrangement joins TRBV5-1 to TRBJ1-2; no definite D call. Per the germline V gene, CDR1 is SGHRS and CDR2 is YFSETQ. CDR3 size: 15 residues. V lost 0 bases and J 0 bases, leaving 9 bases between the germline ends. The CDR3 nucleotides are TGCGCCAGCAGCTTGGAACTGAATTCTAACTATGGCTACACCTTC. It yields the protein CASSLELNSNYGYTF. Full variable domain (rest looked up from reference TRBV5-1 and TRBJ1-2): KAGVTQTPRYLIKTRGQQVTLSCSPISGHRSVSWYQQTPGQGLQFLFEYFSETQRNKGNFPGRFSGRQFSNSRSEMNVSTLELGDSALYLCASSLELNSNYGYTFGSGTRLTVV.

The chain is built from TRBV5-6 and TRBJ2-7; D ambiguous. Trimming took off 0 bases at V and 4 bases at J, with 11 bases between the two ends. This CDR3 has 14 residues. Germline values: CDR1 SGHDT, CDR2 YYEEEE. The CDR3 DNA follows: TGTGCCAGCAGCTTGGGCAGCAATCATTACGAGCAGTACGTC. It is translated as CASSLGSNHYEQYV.

This clonotype appeared many times. The CDR3 DNA reads TGCAGCGTTGAGGGGACAGGGGTGTTGGATACGCAGTATTTT. Its protein is CSVEGTGVLDTQYF. The V gene is TRBV29-1, the J gene TRBJ2-3; TRBD1 agrees at 10 bases. The V gene's germline CDR1 is SQVTM and CDR2 ANQGSEA. The CDR3 length is 14 residues. The trim removed 3 bases at V and 6 bases at J, leaving 6 bases unmatched.

Only a few counts were recorded for this clonotype. The genes are TRBV7-9 and TRBJ2-7; D remains ambiguous. V lost 10 bases, J lost 3 bases, and 7 bases lay in between. Germline values: CDR1 SEHNR, CDR2 FQNEAQ (reference sequence). This CDR3 has 10 amino acids. The CDR3 nucleotides read TGTGCCACCCTTAACTACGAGCAGTACGTC. Encoded protein: CATLNYEQYV.

The chain recombines TRBV5-1 with TRBJ2-3, with D possibly being TRBD1 or TRBD2 (5 bases each). The germline V gene encodes CDR1 SGHRS and CDR2 YFSETQ. CDR3 length equals 16 residues. Trimming left V 3 bases short and J 5 bases short, with 19 bases between. CDR3 residues: CASSSREFGAGDTQYF. CDR3 DNA: TGCGCCAGCAGCTCCAGGGAGTTCGGGGCGGGAGATACGCAGTATTTT. The full variable domain, in which reference TRBV5-1 and TRBJ2-3 provide the parts outside the CDR3, is KAGVTQTPRYLIKTRGQQVTLSCSPISGHRSVSWYQQTPGQGLQFLFEYFSETQRNKGNFPGRFSGRQFSNSRSEMNVSTLELGDSALYLCASSSREFGAGDTQYFGPGTRLTVL.

This clonotype appeared a few times. CDR3 sequence (DNA): TGTGCCAGCAGTTTCAGGCTGCTGGGGGACAATGAGCAGTTCTTC. Encoded protein: CASSFRLLGDNEQFF. V gene TRBV6-2 or TRBV6-3 combines with J gene TRBJ2-1; D could derive from TRBD1 or TRBD2 (5 bases each). Germline values: CDR1 MNHEY, CDR2 SVGEGT. Trimming cost V 4 bases and J 5 bases, with 15 bases left between them. This CDR3 has 15 residues.